Reported below is one T cell receptor (beta chain). This table comes from immunoSEQ multiplex PCR, and its TCRdb copy is limited to in-frame clones, with some not included. The profile shows about 36,000 clones, roughly 94% of them singletons. The CDR3 totals 14 residues. Germline V lookup: CDR1 LGHNA, CDR2 YNFKEQ. J gave up 3 bases and V 4 bases, and 3 bases lay outside the gene matches. The source of the sample is a study of T cell changes during pregnancy in multiple sclerosis. Sequencing used CD4+ T cells from peripheral blood mononuclear cells, obtained after pregnancy. The sequence was collected from a female donor with multiple sclerosis, enrolled in a pregnancy study. This chain links TRBV4-2 with TRBJ2-3; 8 nucleotides align to TRBD2. CDR3 residues: CASSRLAGTDTQYF. CDR3 coding DNA: TGTGCCAGCAGCCGCCTAGCGGGTACAGATACGCAGTATTTT.